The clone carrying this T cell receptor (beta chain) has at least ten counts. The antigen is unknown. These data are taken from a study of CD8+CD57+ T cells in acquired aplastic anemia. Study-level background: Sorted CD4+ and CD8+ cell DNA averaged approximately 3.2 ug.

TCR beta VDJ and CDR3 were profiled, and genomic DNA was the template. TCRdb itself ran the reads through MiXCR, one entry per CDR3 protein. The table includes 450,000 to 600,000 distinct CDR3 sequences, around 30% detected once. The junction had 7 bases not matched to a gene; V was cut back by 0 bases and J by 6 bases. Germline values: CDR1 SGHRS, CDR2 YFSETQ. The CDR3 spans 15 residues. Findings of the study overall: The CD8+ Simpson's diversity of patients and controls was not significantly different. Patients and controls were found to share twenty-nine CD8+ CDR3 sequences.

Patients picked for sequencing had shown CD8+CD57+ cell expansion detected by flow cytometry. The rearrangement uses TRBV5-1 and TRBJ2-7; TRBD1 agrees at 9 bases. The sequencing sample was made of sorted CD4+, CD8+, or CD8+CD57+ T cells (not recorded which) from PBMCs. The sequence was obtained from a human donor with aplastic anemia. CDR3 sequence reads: CASSLGGTGIVEQYF. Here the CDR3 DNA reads TGCGCCAGCAGCTTGGGAGGGACAGGGATTGTCGAGCAGTACTTC.